This T cell receptor (beta chain) derives from a study of STAT5B mutations in CD4+ large granular lymphocyte leukemia (dated by TCRdb to 2021 to 2024). Context from the whole study: Among the healthy controls, the CDR3 'QG' motif was associated with a particular HLA allele. The study compared the TCRbeta repertoires of patients with CD4+ T-cell large granular lymphocyte leukemia against those of healthy blood donors. Flow cytometry on FACSCanto II or FACSVerse showed that the purified fractions were more than 95% pure among lymphocytes. Study-level results and caveats: Main leukemic clonotypes were private to each patient, although about 25% appeared at low frequency in other patients' non-leukemic repertoires. Enrichment of TRBV06-family usage was observed among the top patient clones (8/27) relative to healthy controls (2/35). The data were not HLA-matched, and the higher clonality in CD4+ T-LGLL than in CD8+ T-LGLL could be due to the relatively small sample size. Compared with healthy CD4+ repertoires, CD4-sorted patient repertoires appeared more clonal, and this difference remained even after the putative leukemic clones were removed.

Including the terminal cysteine and phenylalanine, the CDR3 comprises 20 residues. Solely the CDR3 DNA is kept, with 60 bases framed from the first base. The junction carries 24 bases between V and J, which are trimmed by 4 bases and 0 bases respectively. Sequences SNHLY (CDR1) and FYNNEI (CDR2) are obtained from the germline V gene. On this clone: Its antigen remains undetermined. One base away there is no much larger clone; base qualities are not given.

The immunoSEQ assay at survey resolution was used to sequence TCRbeta rearrangements from genomic DNA. The authors' pipeline ran thus. In the TCR sequencing data, the lowest productive clonotype frequency that could be detected was 2.59 x 10-5. Only productive TCRbeta rearrangements, meaning sequences that were complete and in-frame, were kept for the analyses. Clonality for each sample was calculated as Simpson clonality in the immunoSEQ Analyzer version 3.0. Based on frequency, clones were grouped as very rare, small, medium, large (1-20%) or hyperexpanded (>20%). Generation probabilities were estimated with OLGA 1.2.3, V-gene circos plots were made with VDJtools, specificities were searched in VDJdb, and CDR3 motifs were identified with GLIPH. In TCRdb, the immuneACCESS table is reduced to in-frame sequences with V and J assigned. These tables do not hold every clone; where another copy was compared, an unresolved V gene accounts for under half, and the others remain unexplained. V, J and clone size are those of that table, while D and trimming were read from the DNA. Here the sample has 15,000 to 25,000 clones; approximately 84% occur a single time. Under 15% of the sample goes to the ten largest clones.

Buffy coats from under 40 blood donors, supplied by the Finnish Red Cross blood service, were used as healthy controls. All TCR-sequenced material derived from peripheral blood: patient blood samples and healthy donor buffy coats. Peripheral blood mononuclear cells were isolated by Ficoll-Hypaque gradient centrifugation. For the healthy controls, CD4+ cells were obtained from buffy coats by magnetic purification. Genomic DNA was extracted with the Gentra Puregene Cell and Tissue kit and quantified on a Qubit 2.0 fluorometer. The V gene is TRBV2 and the J gene is TRBJ1-4, with a weak D call of TRBD1 (6 bases match). The source material was CD4+ T cells from blood buffy coats. The TCR was taken from a human donor in good health. The DNA sequence follows: TGTGCCAGCAGTGGAGGTCGGGGGCAGCGGCAGTTAACAACTAATGAAAAACTGTTTTTT. This yields the protein CASSGGRGQRQLTTNEKLFF.